This T cell receptor beta chain was identified in a study of CD8 T cells in ankylosing spondylitis (dated by TCRdb to about 2017). Background on the whole study: The study profiled T cell receptor beta repertoires in healthy donors and ankylosing spondylitis patients to find disease-linked TCR variants. The whole study cohort included 108 healthy donors and some 27 ankylosing spondylitis patients. Peripheral blood samples were taken, and synovial fluid was additionally collected from ankylosing spondylitis patients. General conclusions and limits of the study: The disease-linked clones had a CD8+ phenotype and were found at relatively low frequencies in peripheral blood. Some of the motif variants had been reported before in the synovial fluid and blood of reactive arthritis patients, a finding that suggests common disease-initiation mechanisms. Blood from ankylosing spondylitis patients appeared to be characterized by a TCR beta motif made up of under ten highly homologous amino acid variants. Significant enrichment of the disease-linked clones was reported in matched synovial fluid samples from ankylosing spondylitis patients.

TCRdb names Illumina HiSeq 2500 as the instrument used. Quantitative 5'-RACE with molecular barcodes was the method used to prepare the TCR beta libraries. As for the authors' bioinformatics: A new computational method based on a probabilistic model of VDJ rearrangement was used to identify disease-linked TCR variants. TCRdb ran its own pipeline on the public reads, namely fastp trimming at Q25 and MiXCR clone calling, and kept in-frame beta chains. Merged by CDR3 protein, the rows form single entries marked with the most common genes and DNA. The V and J calls, along with clone size, are taken from TCRdb and not from the paper's own processing. This sample comprises 130,000 or so distinct CDR3 sequences, 15% to 20% of them detected only once. Approximately 30% of the sample is in the top ten clones. A word on this clonotype: Its antigen is still unknown. Within one base of it there is no much larger clone, and no base qualities were kept.

The CDR3 contains 12 residues, cysteine and phenylalanine counted. The read is trimmed to its CDR3 DNA, 36 bases read in frame from base 1. The germline V gene (reference sequence) yields DFQATT for CDR1 and SNEGSKA for CDR2. V drops 2 bases and J drops 6 bases, leaving 10 bases in between. The receptor was isolated from a male donor with ankylosing spondylitis. Rearrangement joined TRBV20-1 to TRBJ1-1, with a tentative D gene TRBD1 over 5 matching bases. The sequenced material came from blood, either unsorted or a sorted T cell fraction (not recorded which). This receptor has the CDR3 CSARQRGSEAFF. DNA sequence: TGCAGTGCTAGACAGAGGGGCTCTGAAGCTTTCTTT.